This T cell receptor (beta chain) was profiled in a study of graft-versus-host responses after intestinal transplantation. The study, taken as a whole, reports: GvH clones surfaced in recipient marrow, some emerging earlier in ileum or blood.

Only in-frame clones appear in the TCRdb table, and some are missing; sequencing was by immunoSEQ multiplex PCR. The sample records more than 100,000 clones, roughly 95% being singletons. Note on this clone: The antigen is not known.

Here the sequenced sample was unstimulated CD8+ T cells sorted from spleen or lymph node cells, taken before intestinal transplant. This receptor was obtained from a human donor who received an intestinal transplant.

CDR3 DNA sequence: TGTGCCAGCACCCACAGCAGCTCCTACAATGAGCAGTTCTTC. Translating gives CASTHSSSYNEQFF. The chain uses TRBV6-5 and TRBJ2-1; D not certain. Germline assignment: CDR1 MNHEY and CDR2 SVGAGI. The CDR3 runs to 14 residues. Trimming removed 7 bases from V and 0 bases from J, with 10 bases in between.